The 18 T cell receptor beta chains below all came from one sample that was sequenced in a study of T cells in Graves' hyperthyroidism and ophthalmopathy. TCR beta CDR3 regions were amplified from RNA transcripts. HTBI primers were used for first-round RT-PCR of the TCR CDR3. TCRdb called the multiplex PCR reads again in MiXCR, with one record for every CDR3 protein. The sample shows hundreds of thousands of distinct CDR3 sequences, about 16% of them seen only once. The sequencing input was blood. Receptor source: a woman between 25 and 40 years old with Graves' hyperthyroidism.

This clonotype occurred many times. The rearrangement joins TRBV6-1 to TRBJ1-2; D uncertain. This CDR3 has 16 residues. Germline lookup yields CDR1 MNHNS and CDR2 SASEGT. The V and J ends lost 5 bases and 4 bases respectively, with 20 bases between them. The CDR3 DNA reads TGTGCCAGCAGTACCCGGACGGCTACCACCCTCTATGGCTACACCTTC. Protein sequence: CASSTRTATTLYGYTF.

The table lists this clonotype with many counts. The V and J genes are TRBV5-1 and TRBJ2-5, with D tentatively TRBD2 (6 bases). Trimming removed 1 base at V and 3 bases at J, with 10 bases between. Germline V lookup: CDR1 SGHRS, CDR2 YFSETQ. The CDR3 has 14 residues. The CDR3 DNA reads TGCGCCAGCAGCTTGTCCTTAGCGGAAGAGACCCAGTACTTC. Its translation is CASSLSLAEETQYF.

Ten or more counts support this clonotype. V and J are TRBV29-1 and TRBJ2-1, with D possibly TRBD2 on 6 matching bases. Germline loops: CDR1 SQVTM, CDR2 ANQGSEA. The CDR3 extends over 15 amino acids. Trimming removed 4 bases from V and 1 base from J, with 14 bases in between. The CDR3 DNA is TGCAGCGTTGCCTCGAGCGGGTGGTCCTACAATGAGCAGTTCTTC. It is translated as CSVASSGWSYNEQFF.

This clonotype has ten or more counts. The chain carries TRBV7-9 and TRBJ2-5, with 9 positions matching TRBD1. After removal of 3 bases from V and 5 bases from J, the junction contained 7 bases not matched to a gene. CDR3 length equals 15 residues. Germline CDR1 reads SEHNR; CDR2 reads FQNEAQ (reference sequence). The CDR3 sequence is CASSFSGQGIETQYF. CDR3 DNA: TGTGCCAGCAGCTTCTCGGGACAGGGTATCGAGACCCAGTACTTC.

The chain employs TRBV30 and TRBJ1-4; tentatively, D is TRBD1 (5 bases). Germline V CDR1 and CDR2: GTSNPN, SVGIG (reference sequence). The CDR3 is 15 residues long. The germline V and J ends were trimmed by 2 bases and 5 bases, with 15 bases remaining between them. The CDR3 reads CAWSWALGGNEKLFF. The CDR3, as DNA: TGTGCCTGGAGTTGGGCGCTGGGGGGGAATGAAAAACTGTTTTTT.

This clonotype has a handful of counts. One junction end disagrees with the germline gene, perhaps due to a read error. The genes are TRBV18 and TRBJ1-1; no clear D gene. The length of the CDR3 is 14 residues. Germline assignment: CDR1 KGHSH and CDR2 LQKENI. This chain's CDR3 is CASSREETATEAFF. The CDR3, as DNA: TGTGCCAGCTCTCGGGAGGAGACCGCCACTGAGGCTTTCTTT. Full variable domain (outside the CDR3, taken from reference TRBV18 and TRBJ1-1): NAGVMQNPRHLVRRRGQEARLRCSPMKGHSHVYWYRQLPEEGLKFMVYLQKENIIDESGMPKERFSAEFPKEGPSILRIQQVVRGDSAAYFCASSREETATEAFFGQGTRLTVV.

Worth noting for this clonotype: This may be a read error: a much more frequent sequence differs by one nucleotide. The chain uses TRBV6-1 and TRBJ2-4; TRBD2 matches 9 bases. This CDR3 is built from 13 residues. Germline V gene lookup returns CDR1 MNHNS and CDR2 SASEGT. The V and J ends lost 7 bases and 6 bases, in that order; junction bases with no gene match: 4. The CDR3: CASMIAGVNIQYF. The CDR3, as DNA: TGTGCCAGCATGATAGCGGGGGTAAACATTCAGTACTTC.

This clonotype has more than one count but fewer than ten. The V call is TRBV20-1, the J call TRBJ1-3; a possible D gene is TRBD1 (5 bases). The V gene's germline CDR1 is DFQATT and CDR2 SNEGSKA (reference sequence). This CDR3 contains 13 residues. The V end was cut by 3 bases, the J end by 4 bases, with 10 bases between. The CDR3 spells CSASPGRGNTIYF. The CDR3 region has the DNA TGCAGTGCTAGCCCAGGGAGGGGAAACACCATATATTTT.

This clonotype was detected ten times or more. CDR3 nucleotides: TGCGCCAGCAGCCAAGATCTGGGGGGATCCTACGAGCAGTACTTC. Its protein product is CASSQDLGGSYEQYF. The rearrangement uses TRBV4-1 and TRBJ2-7; D perhaps matches TRBD2 (6 bases). This CDR3 contains 15 residues. Germline V lookup: CDR1 MGHRA, CDR2 YSYEKL. Trimming removed 0 bases from V and 1 base from J, with 10 bases in between.

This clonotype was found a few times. CDR3 residues: CASSPDTGNLIQYF. The CDR3 nucleotides read TGTGCCAGCTCACCGGACACAGGGAATTTGATCCAGTACTTC. This chain links TRBV18 with TRBJ2-5; D may be TRBD1 (6 bases). This CDR3 comprises 14 residues. Germline CDR1 reads KGHSH; CDR2 reads LQKENI. The V end was cut by 3 bases, the J end by 10 bases, with 18 bases between.

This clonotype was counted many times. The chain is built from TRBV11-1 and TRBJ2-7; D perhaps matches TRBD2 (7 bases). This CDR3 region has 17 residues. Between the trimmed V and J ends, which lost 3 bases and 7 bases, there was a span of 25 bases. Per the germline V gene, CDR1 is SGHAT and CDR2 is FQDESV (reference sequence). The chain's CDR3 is CASSFHPLGAGVGEQYF. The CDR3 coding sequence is TGTGCCAGCAGCTTTCATCCCCTGGGGGCGGGAGTCGGTGAGCAGTACTTC.

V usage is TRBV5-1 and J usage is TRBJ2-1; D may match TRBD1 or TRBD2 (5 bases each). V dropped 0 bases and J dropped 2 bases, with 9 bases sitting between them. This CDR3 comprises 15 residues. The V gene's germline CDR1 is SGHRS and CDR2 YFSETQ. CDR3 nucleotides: TGCGCCAGCAGCTTGGAAGGGGACGCCTACAATGAGCAGTTCTTC. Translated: CASSLEGDAYNEQFF.

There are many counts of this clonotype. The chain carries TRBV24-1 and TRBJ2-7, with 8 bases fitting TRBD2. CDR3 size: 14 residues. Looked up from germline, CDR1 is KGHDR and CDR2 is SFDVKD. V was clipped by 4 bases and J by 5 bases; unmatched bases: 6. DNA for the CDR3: TGTGCCACCAGTGAGAGCGGGAGAGGCGACGAGCAGTACTTC. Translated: CATSESGRGDEQYF.

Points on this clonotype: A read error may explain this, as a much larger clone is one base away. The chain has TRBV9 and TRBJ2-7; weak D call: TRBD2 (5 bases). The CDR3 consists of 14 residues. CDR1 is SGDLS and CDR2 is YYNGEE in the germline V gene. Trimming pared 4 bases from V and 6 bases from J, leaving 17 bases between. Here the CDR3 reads CASSPSSRGPEQYF. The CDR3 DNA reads TGTGCCAGCAGCCCGAGCAGCCGCGGGCCCGAGCAGTACTTC.

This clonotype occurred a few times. CDR3: CATSDRQSTSTDTQYF. DNA of the CDR3: TGTGCCACCAGTGATCGACAGTCAACTAGCACAGATACGCAGTATTTT. This chain uses TRBV24-1 with TRBJ2-3; tentatively, D is TRBD1 (5 bases). With 3 bases removed from V and 0 bases from J, the gap between germline ends came to 12 bases. CDR3 size: 16 residues. The germline gives CDR1 KGHDR, CDR2 SFDVKD.

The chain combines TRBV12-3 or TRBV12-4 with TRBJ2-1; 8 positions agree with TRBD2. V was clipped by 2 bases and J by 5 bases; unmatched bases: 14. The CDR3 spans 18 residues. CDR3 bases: TGTGCCAGCAGTTTAAGTCTACGTCCCGGGAGGGCCGACAATGAGCAGTTCTTC. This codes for CASSLSLRPGRADNEQFF.

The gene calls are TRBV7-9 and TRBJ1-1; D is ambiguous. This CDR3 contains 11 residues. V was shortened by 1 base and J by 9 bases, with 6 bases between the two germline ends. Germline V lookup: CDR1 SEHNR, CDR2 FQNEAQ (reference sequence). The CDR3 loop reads CASSLEGKAFF. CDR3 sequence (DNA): TGTGCCAGCAGCTTAGAAGGCAAAGCTTTCTTT.

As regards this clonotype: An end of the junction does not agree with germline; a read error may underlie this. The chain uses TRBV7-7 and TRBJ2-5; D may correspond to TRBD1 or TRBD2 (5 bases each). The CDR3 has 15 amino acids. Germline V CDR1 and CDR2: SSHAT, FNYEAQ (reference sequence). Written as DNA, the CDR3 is TGTGCTAGCAGCCCGGGACGGCTGATCCAAGAGACCCAGTACTTC. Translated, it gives CASSPGRLIQETQYF.